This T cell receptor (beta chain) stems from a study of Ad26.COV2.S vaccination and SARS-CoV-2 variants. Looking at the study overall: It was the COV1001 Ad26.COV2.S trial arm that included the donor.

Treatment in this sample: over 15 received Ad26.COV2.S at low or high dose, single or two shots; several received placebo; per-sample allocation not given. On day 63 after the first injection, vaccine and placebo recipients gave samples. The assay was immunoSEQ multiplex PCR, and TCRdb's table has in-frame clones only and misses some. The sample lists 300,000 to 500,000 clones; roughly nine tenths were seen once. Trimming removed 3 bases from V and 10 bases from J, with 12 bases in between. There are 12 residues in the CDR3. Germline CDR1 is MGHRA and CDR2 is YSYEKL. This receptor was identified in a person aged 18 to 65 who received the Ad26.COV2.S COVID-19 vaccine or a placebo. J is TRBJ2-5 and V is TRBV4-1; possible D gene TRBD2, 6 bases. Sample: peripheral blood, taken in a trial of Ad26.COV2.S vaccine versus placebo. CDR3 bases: TGCGCCAGCAGCCACGAAGGACTATTCCAGTACTTC. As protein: CASSHEGLFQYF.